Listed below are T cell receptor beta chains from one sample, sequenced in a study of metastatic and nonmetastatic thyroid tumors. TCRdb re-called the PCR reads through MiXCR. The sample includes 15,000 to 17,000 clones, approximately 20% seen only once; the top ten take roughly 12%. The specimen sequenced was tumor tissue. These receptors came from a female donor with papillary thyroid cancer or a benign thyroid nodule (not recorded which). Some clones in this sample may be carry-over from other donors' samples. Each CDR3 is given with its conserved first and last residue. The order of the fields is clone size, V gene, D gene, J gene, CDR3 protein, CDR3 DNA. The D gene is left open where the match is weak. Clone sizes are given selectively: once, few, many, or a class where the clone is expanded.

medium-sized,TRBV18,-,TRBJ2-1,CASSPLRSYNEQFF,TGTGCCAGCTCACCACTACGCTCCTACAATGAGCAGTTCTTC
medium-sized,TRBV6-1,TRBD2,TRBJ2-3,CASSELAGGPDTQYF,TGTGCCAGCAGTGAACTAGCGGGAGGGCCAGATACGCAGTATTTT
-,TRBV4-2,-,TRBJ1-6,CASSQGGDNSPLHF,TGTGCCAGCAGCCAAGGGGGCGATAATTCACCCCTCCACTTT
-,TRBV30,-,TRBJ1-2,CACGKVRYGYTF,TGTGCCTGTGGGAAAGTCCGCTATGGCTACACCTTC
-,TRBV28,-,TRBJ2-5,CASSRQFQETQYF,TGTGCCAGCAGTCGGCAATTCCAAGAGACCCAGTACTTC
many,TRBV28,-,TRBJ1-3,CASSSSAFSGNTIYF,TGTGCCAGCAGTTCCTCGGCCTTCTCTGGAAACACCATATATTTT
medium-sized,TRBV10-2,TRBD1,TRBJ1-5,CASSERTGKYQPQHF,TGCGCCAGCAGTGAACGGACAGGGAAGTATCAGCCCCAGCATTTT
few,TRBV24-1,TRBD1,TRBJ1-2,CATSDLGTEFYGYTF,TGTGCCACCAGTGATTTGGGGACAGAGTTTTATGGCTACACCTTC
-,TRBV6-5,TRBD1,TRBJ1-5,CASRRGGTGVDNQPQHF,TGTGCCAGCAGACGAGGGGGGACAGGGGTCGACAATCAGCCCCAGCATTTT
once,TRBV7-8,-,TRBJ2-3,CASSFFKISGADTQYF,TGTGCCAGCAGCTTCTTCAAAATATCGGGCGCAGATACGCAGTATTTT
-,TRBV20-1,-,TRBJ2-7,CSARDFSNLYEQYF,TGCAGTGCTAGAGATTTCAGTAACCTCTACGAGCAGTACTTC
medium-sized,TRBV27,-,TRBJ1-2,CASSLSGGTYDGYTF,TGTGCCAGCAGTTTATCGGGGGGTACCTATGATGGCTACACCTTC
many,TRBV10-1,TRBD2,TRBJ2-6,CASSDGGAGANVLTF,TGCGCCAGCAGTGATGGGGGGGCTGGGGCCAACGTCCTGACTTTC
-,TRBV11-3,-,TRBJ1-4,CASSIEGPGSEKLFF,TGTGCCAGCAGCATTGAGGGTCCCGGCAGTGAAAAACTGTTTTTT
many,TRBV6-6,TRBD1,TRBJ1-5,CASSYPGDSARNQPQHF,TGTGCCAGCAGTTATCCGGGGGACAGTGCCCGCAATCAGCCCCAGCATTTT
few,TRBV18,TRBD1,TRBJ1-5,CASSPRDRDQPQHF,TGTGCCAGCTCACCAAGGGACAGGGACCAGCCCCAGCATTTT
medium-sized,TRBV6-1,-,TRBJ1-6,CASSSRTDNSPLHF,TGTGCCAGCAGTTCCCGGACAGATAATTCACCCCTCCACTTT
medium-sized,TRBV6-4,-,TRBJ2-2,CASSEGNTGELFF,TGTGCCAGCAGTGAGGGGAACACCGGGGAGCTGTTTTTT
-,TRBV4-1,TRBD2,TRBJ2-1,CASSQAGTSGHHREFF,TGCGCCAGCAGCCAAGCCGGGACTAGCGGGCACCATCGGGAGTTCTTC
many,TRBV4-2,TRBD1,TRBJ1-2,CASSHPTGPENYGYTF,TGTGCCAGCAGCCATCCGACAGGGCCGGAGAACTATGGCTACACCTTC
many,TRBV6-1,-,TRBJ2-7,CASRDLEKRNEQYF,TGTGCCAGCAGGGACCTTGAGAAGAGGAACGAGCAGTACTTC
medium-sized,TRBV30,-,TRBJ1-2,CAWSRTAYGYTF,TGTGCCTGGAGTAGGACGGCCTATGGCTACACCTTC
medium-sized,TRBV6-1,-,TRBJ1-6,CASSPRTRSPLHF,TGTGCCAGCAGCCCTCGGACCCGTTCACCCCTCCACTTT
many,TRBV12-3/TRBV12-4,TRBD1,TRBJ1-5,CASSPQGAYQPQHF,TGTGCCAGCAGTCCCCAGGGGGCTTATCAGCCCCAGCATTTT
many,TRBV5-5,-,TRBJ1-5,CASSLGFSSNQPQHF,TGTGCCAGCAGCTTAGGGTTCAGTAGCAATCAGCCCCAGCATTTT
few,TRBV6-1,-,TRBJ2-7,CASSEAGNSYEQYF,TGTGCCAGCAGTGAAGCTGGAAACTCCTACGAGCAGTACTTC
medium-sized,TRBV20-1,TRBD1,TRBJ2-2,CSAPRQGASTGELFF,TGCAGTGCTCCCCGACAGGGGGCGAGCACCGGGGAGCTGTTTTTT
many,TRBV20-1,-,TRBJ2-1,CSASPGGEQFF,TGCAGTGCTAGCCCCGGAGGGGAGCAGTTCTTC
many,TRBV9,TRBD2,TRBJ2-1,CASSALAGGPYDEQFF,TGTGCCAGCAGCGCATTAGCGGGAGGGCCTTATGATGAGCAGTTCTTC
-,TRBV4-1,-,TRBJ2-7,CASSHESEQYF,TGCGCCAGCAGCCATGAGAGCGAGCAGTACTTC
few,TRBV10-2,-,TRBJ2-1,CASSEARSPPRPRFF,TGCGCCAGCAGTGAGGCGAGGTCCCCCCCCCGCCCCCGGTTCTTC
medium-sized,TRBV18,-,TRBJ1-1,CASSQEGTEAFF,TGTGCCAGCTCACAAGAAGGCACTGAAGCTTTCTTT
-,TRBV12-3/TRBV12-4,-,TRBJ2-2,CASSFRTAGGELFF,TGTGCCAGCAGTTTTCGGACTGCTGGCGGGGAGCTGTTTTTT
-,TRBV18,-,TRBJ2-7,CASSPGSGTYEQYF,TGTGCCAGCTCACCAGGTAGCGGAACCTACGAGCAGTACTTC
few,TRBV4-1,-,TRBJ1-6,CASSHHQPQTPLHF,TGCGCCAGCAGCCACCACCAGCCCCAGACACCCCTCCACTTT
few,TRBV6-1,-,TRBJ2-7,CASGRGQRYEQYF,TGTGCCAGCGGGCGCGGACAGCGCTACGAGCAGTACTTC
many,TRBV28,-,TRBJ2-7,CASSPEISSEQYF,TGTGCCAGCAGCCCCGAGATCTCGTCGGAGCAGTACTTC
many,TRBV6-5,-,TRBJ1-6,CASSYASSYNSPLHF,TGTGCCAGCAGTTATGCAAGCTCCTATAATTCACCCCTCCACTTT
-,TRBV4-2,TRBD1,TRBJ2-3,CATRGTDRTDTQYF,TGTGCCACCAGAGGGACAGACCGCACAGATACGCAGTATTTT
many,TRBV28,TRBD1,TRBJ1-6,CASSLRTGVSYNSPLHF,TGTGCCAGCAGTTTAAGGACAGGGGTCTCCTATAATTCACCCCTCCACTTT
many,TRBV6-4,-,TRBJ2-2,CASSDLGNTGELFF,TGTGCCAGCAGTGACCTCGGAAACACCGGGGAGCTGTTTTTT
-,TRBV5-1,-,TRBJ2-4,CASSLGGQSVNIQYF,TGCGCCAGCAGCTTGGGAGGTCAGTCGGTCAACATTCAGTACTTC
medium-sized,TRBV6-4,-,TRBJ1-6,CASSDSTNSPLHF,TGTGCCAGCAGTGACTCGACAAATTCACCCCTCCACTTT
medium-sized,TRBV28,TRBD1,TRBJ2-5,CASTPRTGGGETQYF,TGTGCCAGCACTCCTAGAACAGGGGGAGGCGAGACCCAGTACTTC
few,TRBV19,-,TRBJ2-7,CASSTSTGSYEQYF,TGTGCCAGTAGTACTTCGACGGGGTCCTACGAGCAGTACTTC
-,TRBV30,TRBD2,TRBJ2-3,CAWSYKREPDTQYF,TGTGCCTGGAGCTACAAGCGGGAGCCAGACACGCAGTATTTT
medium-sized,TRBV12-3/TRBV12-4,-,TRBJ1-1,CASTRQLNTEAFF,TGTGCCAGCACCAGACAGCTGAACACTGAAGCTTTCTTT
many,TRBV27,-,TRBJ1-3,CASSLSDRGNTIYF,TGTGCCAGCAGTTTATCAGACAGGGGAAACACCATATATTTT
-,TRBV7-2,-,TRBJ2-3,CASSLAPPLLSTDTQYF,TGTGCCAGCAGCCTAGCCCCCCCGCTACTTAGCACAGATACGCAGTATTTT
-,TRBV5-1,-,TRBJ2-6,CASSWDGGWANVLTF,TGCGCCAGCAGCTGGGACGGCGGCTGGGCCAACGTCCTGACTTTC
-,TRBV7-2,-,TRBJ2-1,CASSLATGALDEQFF,TGTGCCAGCAGCTTAGCAACGGGAGCCCTCGATGAGCAGTTCTTC
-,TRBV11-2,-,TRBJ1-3,CASTGGSGSPGNTIYF,TGTGCCAGCACCGGGGGGTCGGGATCCCCTGGAAACACCATATATTTT
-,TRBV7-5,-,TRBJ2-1,CISVPAAKKLWTSGPWEFF,-
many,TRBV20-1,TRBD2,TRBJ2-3,CSADPNSGRWADTQYF,TGCAGTGCTGATCCTAATAGCGGGAGATGGGCAGATACGCAGTATTTT
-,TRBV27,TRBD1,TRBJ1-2,CVSRFPGQGHGYTF,TGTGTCAGCAGGTTCCCTGGACAGGGGCATGGCTACACCTTC